The 19 T cell receptor beta chains below all came from one sample that was sequenced in a study of shared clonotypes between healthy human individuals. Naive CD8 populations comprised CD45RO-negative cells positively selected for CCR7, excluding terminally differentiated effector memory CD45RA+ cells. Sequencing used immunoSEQ multiplex PCR; TCRdb keeps in-frame clones, though not all of them. The data contain roughly 1,800,000 clones, approximately 95% of them singletons. The sequenced sample was naive CD8+ T cells sorted from blood. All receptors come from a man aged 18 to 35 in good health.

In DNA form, the CDR3 reads TGTGCCAGCAGTGAACAATGGGACGTATTAGCCAAAAACATTCAGTACTTC. As protein: CASSEQWDVLAKNIQYF. The V and J genes are TRBV6-1 and TRBJ2-4, with D tentatively TRBD1 or TRBD2 (5 bases each). CDR1 MNHNS and CDR2 SASEGT come from the germline V gene. With 2 bases removed from V and 0 bases from J, the gap between germline ends came to 14 bases. The length of the CDR3 is 17 residues.

The chain has TRBV21-1 and TRBJ1-2; the table's D gene call, TRBD1, was not cross checked with the DNA. TRBV21-1 is a pseudogene locus. This CDR3 contains 14 residues. The CDR3 sequence: CASSKDRQFYGYTF. CDR3 sequence (DNA): TGTGCCAGCAGCAAAGATCGACAGTTCTATGGCTACACCTTC.

V and J are TRBV9 and TRBJ2-7, with unresolved D. Germline V CDR1 and CDR2: SGDLS, YYNGEE. This CDR3 has 12 residues. The V and J ends lost 1 base and 0 bases respectively, with 2 bases between them. This CDR3 reads CASSVSSYEQYF. The CDR3 DNA is TGTGCCAGCAGCGTAAGCTCCTACGAGCAGTACTTC.

The rearrangement links TRBV6-5 to TRBJ2-3, with D perhaps TRBD1 or TRBD2 (5 bases each). The CDR3 totals 14 residues. The V end was cut by 6 bases, the J end by 2 bases, with 12 bases between. Looked up from germline, CDR1 is MNHEY and CDR2 is SVGAGI. The CDR3 DNA reads TGTGCCAGCAGCAGGGCAGGACTCACAGATACGCAGTATTTT. Translating gives CASSRAGLTDTQYF.

The V and J genes are TRBV28 and TRBJ2-7; no clear D gene. The CDR3 sequence is 13 residues long. In germline, CDR1 is MDHEN, CDR2 SYDVKM. The V gene lost 2 bases and the J gene lost 3 bases, with 8 bases spanning the gap. This CDR3 reads CASSLHSNYEQYF. DNA for the CDR3: TGTGCCAGCAGTTTACACAGCAACTACGAGCAGTACTTC.

The rearrangement uses TRBV10-2 and TRBJ2-2, with 7 bases matching TRBD2. The length of the CDR3 is 14 residues. Germline CDR1 is WSHSY and CDR2 is SAAADI. V dropped 7 bases and J dropped 5; count of bases not matched to a gene: 7. The CDR3 protein is CASIGGGRTGELFF. The CDR3 region has the DNA TGCGCCAGCATCGGGGGAGGGAGAACCGGGGAGCTGTTTTTT.

Details on this clone: Other DNA sequences of this sample code for an identical CDR3. V usage is TRBV27 and J usage is TRBJ2-3; either TRBD1 or TRBD2 may supply D (5 bases each). This CDR3 spans 14 amino acids. Germline V CDR1 and CDR2: MNHEY, SMNVEV (reference sequence). Trimming cost V 2 bases and J 6 bases, with 12 bases left between them. Written as DNA, the CDR3 is TGTGCCAGCAGTTTAGGGCTAGCAGGGGATACGCAGTATTTT. It encodes CASSLGLAGDTQYF.

The V gene is TRBV7-9, the J gene TRBJ2-3, with D tentatively TRBD1 or TRBD2 (5 bases each). There are 16 residues in the CDR3. The germline V and J ends were trimmed by 3 bases and 5 bases, with 18 bases remaining between them. CDR1 is SEHNR, CDR2 FQNEAQ, per germline (reference sequence). The CDR3 DNA reads as TGTGCCAGCAGCTTCGGTCCTGGATTGAGGGGAGATACGCAGTATTTT. It specifies CASSFGPGLRGDTQYF.

This chain joins TRBV5-6 and TRBJ2-1, with 12 positions matching TRBD2. The CDR3 runs 15 residues. CDR1 is SGHDT and CDR2 is YYEEEE in the germline V gene. Trimming took 0 bases from V and 7 from J; bases not matched to a gene: 2. The DNA of the CDR3 is TGTGCCAGCAGCTTGGGACTAGCGGGAGCTAATGAGCAGTTCTTC. It specifies CASSLGLAGANEQFF. Complete variable domain (other parts from reference TRBV5-6 and TRBJ2-1): DAGVTQSPTHLIKTRGQQVTLRCSPKSGHDTVSWYQQALGQGPQFIFQYYEEEERQRGNFPDRFSGHQFPNYSSELNVNALLLGDSALYLCASSLGLAGANEQFFGPGTRLTVL.

This chain connects TRBV9 to TRBJ2-1, with a weak D call TRBD1 (6 bases). The germline V and J ends were trimmed by 0 bases and 7 bases, with 8 bases remaining between them. Germline loops: CDR1 SGDLS, CDR2 YYNGEE. The CDR3 is 13 residues long. As DNA, the CDR3 is TGTGCCAGCAGCGTAGCTGGACAGAATGAGCAGTTCTTC. Translated, it gives CASSVAGQNEQFF.

This clone was counted once. A junction boundary mismatches the germline segment, possibly from a read error. This sample includes further DNA sequences coding for the same CDR3. The rearrangement uses TRBV4-1 and TRBJ2-7, with 10 bases aligning to TRBD1. The CDR3 is 15 amino acids. Germline lookup yields CDR1 MGHRA and CDR2 YSYEKL. The CDR3 nucleotides are TGCGCCAGTAGCCAATCCGGGACAGGGGACCACGAGCAGTACTTC. Translation: CASSQSGTGDHEQYF.

This rearrangement joins TRBV9 to TRBJ1-1; tentatively, D is TRBD1 (6 bases). This CDR3 contains 14 residues. Germline assignment: CDR1 SGDLS and CDR2 YYNGEE. V shed 4 bases and J shed 4 bases, with 14 bases lying between them. CDR3 amino acids: CASSSTGMVTEAFF. The CDR3 region has the DNA TGTGCCAGCAGCAGCACAGGGATGGTCACTGAAGCTTTCTTT.

CDR3 residues: CASSLAQGPGYNEQFF. DNA of the CDR3: TGTGCCAGCAGCTTAGCCCAGGGCCCTGGGTACAATGAGCAGTTCTTC. This chain connects TRBV7-9 to TRBJ2-1; weak D call: TRBD1 (5 bases). The germline V gene encodes CDR1 SEHNR and CDR2 FQNEAQ (reference sequence). This CDR3 has 16 residues. V was cut by 0 bases and J by 4 bases, with 13 bases left in between.

This sequence joins TRBV5-4 and TRBJ2-1, with 8 bases that match TRBD1. Unmatched junction bases numbered 1, after V lost 0 bases and J lost 11 bases. CDR1 SGHNT and CDR2 YYREEE come from the germline V gene (reference sequence). The CDR3 has 12 residues. CDR3 protein: CASSLAGGQQFF. Written as DNA, the CDR3 is TGTGCCAGCAGCTTGGCAGGGGGCCAGCAGTTCTTC.

The chain has TRBV4-1 and TRBJ2-4, with no clear D. V was cut by 3 bases and J by 5 bases, with 8 bases left in between. CDR1 is MGHRA and CDR2 is YSYEKL in the germline V gene. CDR3 length: 13 amino acids. For the CDR3, the DNA is TGCGCCAGCAGCCACCCACTTGAAAACATTCAGTACTTC. As protein: CASSHPLENIQYF.

The chain employs TRBV27 and TRBJ2-5; 9 positions match TRBD2. The CDR3 extends over 14 amino acids. Germline-derived CDR1 and CDR2 are MNHEY and SMNVEV (reference sequence). J lost 4 bases, V lost 7 bases, and 7 bases had no gene match. The CDR3 sequence: CASTVASGVETQYF. Here the CDR3 DNA reads TGTGCCAGCACGGTGGCTAGCGGGGTAGAGACCCAGTACTTC.

The count of this clone is one. The rearrangement joins TRBV7-9 to TRBJ2-7; 10 bases line up with TRBD2. This CDR3 is built from 16 residues. CDR1 is SEHNR and CDR2 is FQNEAQ in the germline V gene (reference sequence). The ends lost 6 bases at V and 5 bases at J; junction bases unmatched: 13. CDR3 sequence reads: CASSITSGKTFHEQYF. In nucleotides, the CDR3 is TGTGCCAGCAGTATCACTAGCGGGAAGACCTTCCACGAGCAGTACTTC.

Here the CDR3 reads CASSLEKTGVNIQYF. Written as DNA, the CDR3 is TGCGCCAGCAGCTTGGAAAAAACAGGGGTTAACATTCAGTACTTC. V gene TRBV5-1 combines with J gene TRBJ2-4; 7 nucleotides match TRBD1. CDR1 and CDR2 (germline): SGHRS, YFSETQ. The CDR3 is 15 amino acids. The V segment lost 0 bases and the J segment 7 bases; nucleotides outside the gene matches: 7.

As to this clone: This CDR3 is also generated by other DNA sequences in the sample. This chain links TRBV2 with TRBJ2-7, with unresolved D. The CDR3 spans 13 residues. V was shortened by 2 bases and J by 2 bases, with 7 bases between the two germline ends. Germline V gene data show CDR1 as SNHLY and CDR2 as FYNNEI. CDR3 in DNA: TGTGCCAGCAGTGAACTAGGCACCTACGAGCAGTACTTC. Translation: CASSELGTYEQYF.